These 20 T cell receptor beta chains originate from one sample sequenced in a study of T-cell memory formation after mild COVID-19. A single record per CDR3 protein comes from TCRdb applying MiXCR to the 5' RACE reads. The sample lists about 110,000 distinct CDR3 sequences, about a fifth seen once, with about 38% in the top ten. Source material: PBMCs or a T cell subset sorted from them (not recorded which). All receptors come from a man aged 18 to 35 who had mild COVID-19 (a few samples of this study predate the infection). Cell type and time point are not known.

A few counts support this clonotype. The CDR3 protein is CSVERTYNEQFF. The DNA for the CDR3 is TGCAGCGTTGAGAGAACCTACAATGAGCAGTTCTTC. The rearrangement joins TRBV29-1 to TRBJ2-1; D gene uncertain. This CDR3 spans 12 amino acids. The germline V gene encodes CDR1 SQVTM and CDR2 ANQGSEA. Trimming removed 3 bases from V and 2 bases from J, with 5 bases in between.

The chain recombines TRBV10-3 with TRBJ2-7, with 10 bases matching TRBD2. CDR3 size: 14 residues. V was clipped by 4 bases and J by 3 bases; unmatched bases: 3. CDR1 is ENHRY, CDR2 SYGVKD, per germline. The CDR3 nucleotides are TGTGCCATCAGTGCCGGGACTAGCGTCTACGAGCAGTACGTC. The encoded protein is CAISAGTSVYEQYV.

This chain uses TRBV3-1 with TRBJ2-3; 9 bases are shared with TRBD2. Germline CDR1 LGHDT, CDR2 YNNKEL (reference sequence). V dropped 7 bases and J dropped 6; count of bases not matched to a gene: 11. The CDR3 consists of 15 residues. The CDR3 DNA follows: TGTGCCAGCACCGCCGGGACTAGCCCCGGGGATACGCAGTATTTT. It encodes CASTAGTSPGDTQYF.

This chain uses TRBV4-1 with TRBJ1-5; D is unclear. CDR3 length: 15 residues. V lost 4 bases, J lost 3 bases, and 13 bases lay in between. Germline lookup yields CDR1 MGHRA and CDR2 YSYEKL. CDR3 bases: TGCGCCAGCAGCCCTGAACATAGGATCAATCAGCCCCAGCATTTT. This encodes CASSPEHRINQPQHF.

The rearrangement links TRBV4-3 to TRBJ2-1; the D gene is possibly TRBD1 (5 bases). The CDR3 extends over 15 amino acids. Germline V gene data show CDR1 as LGHNA and CDR2 as YSLEER. V shed 4 bases and J shed 7 bases, with 17 bases lying between them. The CDR3 DNA reads TGCGCCAGCAGCCGAGGCCCCTCAGGGTGGAATGAGCAGTTCTTC. Residues: CASSRGPSGWNEQFF.

This clonotype was found a few times. This chain links TRBV4-1 with TRBJ2-5, with D possibly being TRBD1 or TRBD2 (5 bases each). Germline V lookup: CDR1 MGHRA, CDR2 YSYEKL. This CDR3 comprises 16 residues. Trimming removed 3 bases from V and 2 bases from J, with 16 bases in between. CDR3 in DNA: TGCGCCAGCAGCCAGGGGCCTGGGGACCTACAAGAGACCCAGTACTTC. Translation gives CASSQGPGDLQETQYF.

The sample holds a few counts of this clonotype. The rearrangement links TRBV5-1 to TRBJ2-2, with TRBD1 matching 8 bases. Germline lookup yields CDR1 SGHRS and CDR2 YFSETQ. This CDR3 has 17 residues. V was pared by 4 bases and J by 0 bases, with 8 bases of the junction left unmatched. CDR3 nucleotide sequence: TGCGCCAGCAGCACCCCCGGGACAGGAACGAACACCGGGGAGCTGTTTTTT. Translated, it gives CASSTPGTGTNTGELFF.

This clonotype was detected a few times. The chain links TRBV29-1 to TRBJ2-2; 9 bases fit TRBD1. There are 16 residues in the CDR3. J was trimmed by 7 bases and V by 2 bases; bases with no gene match: 11. Germline CDR1 is SQVTM and CDR2 is ANQGSEA. The CDR3 loop reads CSVEWGTGQGIGELFF. The CDR3 DNA is TGCAGCGTTGAATGGGGGACGGGACAGGGAATCGGGGAGCTGTTTTTT.

In this sample, this clonotype turned up a few times. The rearrangement joins TRBV5-1 to TRBJ1-2, with 10 bases matching TRBD1. Germline-derived CDR1 and CDR2 are SGHRS and YFSETQ. With 0 bases clipped from V and 3 bases from J, the junction kept 5 bases outside the gene matches. The CDR3 consists of 16 residues. CDR3 sequence: CASSLGLTGGDYGYTF. DNA for the CDR3: TGCGCCAGCAGCTTGGGATTGACAGGGGGCGACTATGGCTACACCTTC.

The J gene is TRBJ1-3, the V gene TRBV25-1; TRBD1 is a possible D gene (5 bases). CDR1 is MGHDK, CDR2 SYGVNS, per germline. There are 13 residues in the CDR3. V was clipped by 6 bases and J by 2 bases, with 8 bases between them. This CDR3 is CASSPGTGNTIYF. CDR3 in DNA: TGTGCCAGCAGCCCAGGGACTGGAAACACCATATATTTT.

The chain couples TRBV6-2 or TRBV6-3 to TRBJ1-5, with D maybe TRBD1 (5 bases). Trimming cost V 2 bases and J 5 bases, with 22 bases left between them. The length of the CDR3 is 18 residues. CDR1 and CDR2 from the germline V gene are MNHEY and SVGEGT. The CDR3 here is CASSYGATQRTTDQPQHF. The CDR3 nucleotides are TGTGCCAGCAGTTACGGGGCAACTCAACGAACCACAGATCAGCCCCAGCATTTT.

Only a few counts were recorded for this clonotype. CDR3 nucleotide sequence: TGTGCCACCAGTGAAAAGTGGGGGCCGGGAGATACGCAGTATTTT. Translation: CATSEKWGPGDTQYF. This chain links TRBV24-1 with TRBJ2-3; TRBD1 might be the D (6 bases). Trimming pared 4 bases from V and 5 bases from J, leaving 15 bases between. Germline V gene data show CDR1 as KGHDR and CDR2 as SFDVKD. This CDR3 spans 15 amino acids.

This clonotype was picked up a small number of times. The chain combines TRBV5-1 with TRBJ2-5; D is unclear. The V end was cut by 2 bases, the J end by 2 bases, with 4 bases between. The CDR3 extends over 12 amino acids. Germline values: CDR1 SGHRS, CDR2 YFSETQ. The CDR3 coding sequence is TGCGCCAGCAGCTTCGAGCAAGAGACCCAGTACTTC. Protein product: CASSFEQETQYF.

V is TRBV27 and J is TRBJ2-1, with TRBD2 matching 9 bases. The CDR3 is 16 amino acids. Germline V gene data show CDR1 as MNHEY and CDR2 as SMNVEV (reference sequence). J gave up 8 bases and V 5 bases, and 13 bases lay outside the gene matches. The CDR3 DNA follows: TGTGCCAGCAGTCCTTTTGGGGGCGGGGGGGCTTATGAGCAGTTCTTC. Its translation is CASSPFGGGGAYEQFF.

This clonotype has just a few counts. The DNA of the CDR3 is TGTGCCAGCAGTCCCGGGGACAGTAGGTGCACCTTC. Its translation is CASSPGDSRCTF. The chain employs TRBV5-4 and TRBJ1-2; 7 bases align to TRBD1. J lost 13 bases, V lost 5 bases, and 11 bases had no gene match. Germline loops: CDR1 SGHNT, CDR2 YYREEE (reference sequence). The CDR3 has 12 residues.

This clonotype was seen ten or more times. The rearrangement links TRBV4-3 to TRBJ2-6; D may be TRBD2 (5 bases). This CDR3 has 16 residues. Trimming stripped 1 base from V and 4 bases from J, with 11 bases between. CDR1 and CDR2 (germline): LGHNA, YSLEER. The DNA for the CDR3 is TGCGCCAGCAGCCAAGTGAGGGAAACAGGGGCCAACGTCCTGACTTTC. Amino acid sequence: CASSQVRETGANVLTF.

The CDR3 loop is CATVSGTGSNEQFF. In nucleotides, the CDR3 is TGTGCCACCGTATCCGGGACAGGGAGTAATGAGCAGTTCTTC. The chain recombines TRBV12-3 or TRBV12-4 with TRBJ2-1; 9 bases line up with TRBD1. The ends lost 10 bases at V and 7 bases at J; junction bases unmatched: 11. The CDR3 is 14 amino acids.

This rearrangement joins TRBV28 to TRBJ1-5; 12 nucleotides line up with TRBD1. The CDR3 is 15 residues long. Germline V lookup: CDR1 MDHEN, CDR2 SYDVKM. The V gene end was trimmed by 6 bases and the J gene end by 6 bases; junction bases not matched to a gene: 6. The CDR3 region is CASSLGQGAVQPQHF. CDR3 in DNA: TGTGCCAGCAGCTTGGGACAGGGGGCTGTTCAGCCCCAGCATTTT.

This clonotype was counted ten times or more. The gene calls are TRBV6-4 and TRBJ2-2; D not certain. Germline CDR1 MRHNA, CDR2 SNTAGT. The CDR3 runs to 13 residues. V lost 0 bases and J lost 8, with 7 bases in between. CDR3 DNA: TGTGCCAGCAGTGACTCGATTGAGGGGGAGCTGTTTTTT. Translation gives CASSDSIEGELFF.

This clonotype was observed many times. V gene TRBV5-1 combines with J gene TRBJ1-3; D unresolved. CDR1 and CDR2 from the germline V gene are SGHRS and YFSETQ. The CDR3 is 16 residues long. V was trimmed by 0 bases and J by 0 bases, leaving 10 bases between them. CDR3 sequence: CASSLGADFSGNTIYF. CDR3 nucleotides: TGCGCCAGCAGCTTGGGGGCTGACTTCTCTGGAAACACCATATATTTT.